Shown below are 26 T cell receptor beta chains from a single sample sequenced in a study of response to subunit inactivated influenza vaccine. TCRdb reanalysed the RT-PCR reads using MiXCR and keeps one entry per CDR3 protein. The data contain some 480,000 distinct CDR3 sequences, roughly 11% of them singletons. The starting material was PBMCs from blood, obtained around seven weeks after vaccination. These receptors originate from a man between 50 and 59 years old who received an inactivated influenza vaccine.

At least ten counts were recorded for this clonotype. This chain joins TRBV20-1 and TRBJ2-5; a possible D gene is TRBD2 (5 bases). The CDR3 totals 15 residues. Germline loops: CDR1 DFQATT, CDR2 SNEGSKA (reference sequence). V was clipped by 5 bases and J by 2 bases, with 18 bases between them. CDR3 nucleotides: TGCAGTGCTCTCTCTGAGGGAGTCCAGCAAGAGACCCAGTACTTC. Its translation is CSALSEGVQQETQYF.

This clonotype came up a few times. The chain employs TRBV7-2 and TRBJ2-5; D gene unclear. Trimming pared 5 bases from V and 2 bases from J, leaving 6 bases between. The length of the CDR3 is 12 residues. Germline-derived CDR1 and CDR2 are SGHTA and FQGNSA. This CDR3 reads CASSRWQETQYF. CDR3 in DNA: TGTGCCAGCAGCAGGTGGCAAGAGACCCAGTACTTC.

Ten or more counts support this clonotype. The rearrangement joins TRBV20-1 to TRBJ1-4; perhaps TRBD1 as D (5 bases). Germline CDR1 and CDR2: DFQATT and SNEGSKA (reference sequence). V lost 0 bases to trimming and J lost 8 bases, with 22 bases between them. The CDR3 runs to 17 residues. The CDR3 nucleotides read TGCAGTGCTAGAGATCCCCTCGAGGCACAGGCTCAGGAAAAACTGTTTTTT. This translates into CSARDPLEAQAQEKLFF.

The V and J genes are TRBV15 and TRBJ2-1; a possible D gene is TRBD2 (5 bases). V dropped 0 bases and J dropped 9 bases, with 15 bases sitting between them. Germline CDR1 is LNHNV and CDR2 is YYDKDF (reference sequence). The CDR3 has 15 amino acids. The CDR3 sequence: CATSRDQPGLSEQFF. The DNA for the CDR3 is TGTGCCACCAGCAGAGATCAACCGGGATTGAGTGAGCAGTTCTTC.

CDR3 sequence reads: CASSQQGNGYTF. DNA of the CDR3: TGCGCCAGCAGCCAGCAGGGTAATGGCTACACCTTC. The V call is TRBV4-1, the J call TRBJ1-2; D is possibly TRBD1 (5 bases). V lost 3 bases, J lost 6 bases, and 8 bases lay in between. In germline, CDR1 is MGHRA, CDR2 YSYEKL. The length of the CDR3 is 12 residues.

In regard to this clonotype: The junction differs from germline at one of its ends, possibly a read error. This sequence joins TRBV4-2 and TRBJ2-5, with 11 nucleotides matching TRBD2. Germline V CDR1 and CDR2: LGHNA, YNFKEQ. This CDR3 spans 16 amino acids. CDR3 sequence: CASSQGLAGTQGTQYF. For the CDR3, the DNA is TGTGCCAGCAGCCAAGGACTAGCGGGGACCCAAGGGACCCAGTACTTC.

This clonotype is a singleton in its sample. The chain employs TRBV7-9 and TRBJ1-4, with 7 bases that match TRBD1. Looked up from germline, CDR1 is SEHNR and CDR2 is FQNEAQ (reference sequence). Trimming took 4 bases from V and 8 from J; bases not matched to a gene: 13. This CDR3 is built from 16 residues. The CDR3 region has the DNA TGTGCCAGCAGCTCCCGGGGCGGGACAGCGAGGGAAAAACTGTTTTTT. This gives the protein CASSSRGGTAREKLFF.

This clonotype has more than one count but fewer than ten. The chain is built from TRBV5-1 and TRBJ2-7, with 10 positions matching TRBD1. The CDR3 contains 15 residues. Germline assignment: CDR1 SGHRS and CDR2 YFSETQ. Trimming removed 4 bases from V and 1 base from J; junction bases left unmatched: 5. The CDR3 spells CASSTGTGVSYEQYF. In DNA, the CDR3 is TGCGCCAGCAGCACCGGGACAGGGGTATCCTACGAGCAGTACTTC.

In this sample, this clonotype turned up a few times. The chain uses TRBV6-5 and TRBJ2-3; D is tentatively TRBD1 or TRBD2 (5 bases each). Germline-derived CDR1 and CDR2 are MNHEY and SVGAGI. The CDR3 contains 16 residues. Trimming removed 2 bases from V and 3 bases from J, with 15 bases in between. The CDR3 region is CASSYGGPGGTDTQYF. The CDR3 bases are TGTGCCAGCAGTTACGGGGGACCTGGAGGTACAGATACGCAGTATTTT.

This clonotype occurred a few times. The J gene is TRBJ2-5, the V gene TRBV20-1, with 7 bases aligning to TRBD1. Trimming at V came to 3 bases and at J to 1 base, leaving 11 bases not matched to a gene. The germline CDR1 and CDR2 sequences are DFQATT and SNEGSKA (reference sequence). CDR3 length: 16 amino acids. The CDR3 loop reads CSASPETGNPQETQYF. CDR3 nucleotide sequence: TGCAGTGCTAGTCCTGAGACAGGGAACCCCCAAGAGACCCAGTACTTC.

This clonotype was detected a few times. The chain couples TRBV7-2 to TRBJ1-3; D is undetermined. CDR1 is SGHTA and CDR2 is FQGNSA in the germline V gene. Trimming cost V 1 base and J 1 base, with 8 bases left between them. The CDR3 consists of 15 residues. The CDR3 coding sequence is TGTGCCAGCAGCTTAGATTGGGGATCTGGAAACACCATATATTTT. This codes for CASSLDWGSGNTIYF.

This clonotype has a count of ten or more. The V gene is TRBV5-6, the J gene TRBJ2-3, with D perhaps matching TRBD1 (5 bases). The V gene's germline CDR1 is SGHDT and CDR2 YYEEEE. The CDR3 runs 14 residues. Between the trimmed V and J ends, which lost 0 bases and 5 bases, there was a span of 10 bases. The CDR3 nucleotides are TGTGCCAGCAGCTTGGACCAGGGAAGAGATACGCAGTATTTT. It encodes CASSLDQGRDTQYF. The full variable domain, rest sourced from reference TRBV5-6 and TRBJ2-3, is DAGVTQSPTHLIKTRGQQVTLRCSPKSGHDTVSWYQQALGQGPQFIFQYYEEEERQRGNFPDRFSGHQFPNYSSELNVNALLLGDSALYLCASSLDQGRDTQYFGPGTRLTVL.

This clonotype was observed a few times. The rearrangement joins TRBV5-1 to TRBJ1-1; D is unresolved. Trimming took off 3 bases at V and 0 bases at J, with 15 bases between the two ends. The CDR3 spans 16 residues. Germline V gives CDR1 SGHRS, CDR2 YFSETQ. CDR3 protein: CASSSLLLGLNTEAFF. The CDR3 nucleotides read TGCGCCAGCAGCTCCCTTCTTCTCGGCCTGAACACTGAAGCTTTCTTT. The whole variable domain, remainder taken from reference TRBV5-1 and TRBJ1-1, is KAGVTQTPRYLIKTRGQQVTLSCSPISGHRSVSWYQQTPGQGLQFLFEYFSETQRNKGNFPGRFSGRQFSNSRSEMNVSTLELGDSALYLCASSSLLLGLNTEAFFGQGTRLTVV.

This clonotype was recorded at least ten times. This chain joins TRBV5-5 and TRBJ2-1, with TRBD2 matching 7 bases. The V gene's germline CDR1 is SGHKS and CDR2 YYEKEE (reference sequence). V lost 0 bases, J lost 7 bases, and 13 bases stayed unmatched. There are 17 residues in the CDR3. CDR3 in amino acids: CASSLGVWDYHSNEQFF. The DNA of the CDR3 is TGTGCCAGCAGCTTGGGGGTGTGGGACTACCATTCGAATGAGCAGTTCTTC. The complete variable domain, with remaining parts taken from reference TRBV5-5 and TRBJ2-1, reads DAGVTQSPTHLIKTRGQQVTLRCSPISGHKSVSWYQQVLGQGPQFIFQYYEKEERGRGNFPDRFSARQFPNYSSELNVNALLLGDSALYLCASSLGVWDYHSNEQFFGPGTRLTVL.

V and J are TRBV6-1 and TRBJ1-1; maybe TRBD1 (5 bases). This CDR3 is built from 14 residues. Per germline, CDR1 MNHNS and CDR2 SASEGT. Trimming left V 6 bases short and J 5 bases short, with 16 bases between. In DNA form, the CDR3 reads TGTGCCAGCAGCTGGGGGTCCCTTTTGACTGAAGCTTTCTTT. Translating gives CASSWGSLLTEAFF.

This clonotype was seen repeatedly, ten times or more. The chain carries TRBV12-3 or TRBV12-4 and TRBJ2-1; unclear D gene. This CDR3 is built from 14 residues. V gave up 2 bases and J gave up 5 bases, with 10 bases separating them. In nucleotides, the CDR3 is TGTGCCAGCAGTTTAAATAGGGCCCACAATGAGCAGTTCTTC. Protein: CASSLNRAHNEQFF.

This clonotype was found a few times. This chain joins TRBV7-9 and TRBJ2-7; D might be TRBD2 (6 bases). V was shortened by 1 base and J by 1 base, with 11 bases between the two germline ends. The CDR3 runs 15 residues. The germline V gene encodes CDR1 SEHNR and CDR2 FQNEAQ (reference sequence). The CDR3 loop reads CASSLGGRQSYEQYF. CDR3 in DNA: TGTGCCAGCAGCTTAGGGGGGAGGCAATCCTACGAGCAGTACTTC.

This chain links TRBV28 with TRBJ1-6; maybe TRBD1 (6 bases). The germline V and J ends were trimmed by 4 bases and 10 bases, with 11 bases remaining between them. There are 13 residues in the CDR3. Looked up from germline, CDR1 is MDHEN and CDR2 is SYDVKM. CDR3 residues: CASSSQQGSPLHF. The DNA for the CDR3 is TGTGCCAGCAGTTCCCAACAGGGATCACCCCTCCACTTT.

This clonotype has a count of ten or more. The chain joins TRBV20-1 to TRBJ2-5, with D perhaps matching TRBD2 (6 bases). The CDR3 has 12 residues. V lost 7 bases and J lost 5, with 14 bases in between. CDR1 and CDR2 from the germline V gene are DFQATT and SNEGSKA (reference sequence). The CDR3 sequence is CSVQRAQETQYF. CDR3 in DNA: TGCAGTGTTCAGCGGGCCCAGGAGACCCAGTACTTC.

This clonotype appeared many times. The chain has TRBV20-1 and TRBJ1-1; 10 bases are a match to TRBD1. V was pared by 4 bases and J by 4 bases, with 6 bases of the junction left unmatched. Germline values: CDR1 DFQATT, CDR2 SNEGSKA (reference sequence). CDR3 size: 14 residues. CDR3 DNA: TGCAGTGCTACCCGGACAGGGGGGAGCACTGAAGCTTTCTTT. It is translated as CSATRTGGSTEAFF.

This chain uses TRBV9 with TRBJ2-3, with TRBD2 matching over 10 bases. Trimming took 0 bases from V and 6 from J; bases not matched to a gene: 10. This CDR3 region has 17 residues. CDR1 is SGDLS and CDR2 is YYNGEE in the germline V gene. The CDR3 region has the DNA TGTGCCAGCAGCGTAGCCCTAGCGGGGGTAGGGGACGATACGCAGTATTTT. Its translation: CASSVALAGVGDDTQYF. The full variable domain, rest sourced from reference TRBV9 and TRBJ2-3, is DSGVTQTPKHLITATGQRVTLRCSPRSGDLSVYWYQQSLDQGLQFLIQYYNGEERAKGNILERFSAQQFPDLHSELNLSSLELGDSALYFCASSVALAGVGDDTQYFGPGTRLTVL.

The CDR3 DNA is TGTGCCACCAGCAGAGATAAGGGGGCCCAAATTTCACCCCTCCACTTT. Its translation: CATSRDKGAQISPLHF. This rearrangement joins TRBV15 to TRBJ1-6; 7 bases are shared with TRBD1. Germline CDR1 reads LNHNV; CDR2 reads YYDKDF (reference sequence). V was clipped by 0 bases and J by 9 bases; unmatched bases: 8. The length of the CDR3 is 16 residues. Filled out from reference TRBV15 and TRBJ1-6, the complete variable domain reads DAMVIQNPRYQVTQFGKPVTLSCSQTLNHNVMYWYQQKSSQAPKLLFHYYDKDFNNEADTPDNFQSRRPNTSFCFLDIRSPGLGDTAMYLCATSRDKGAQISPLHFGNGTRLTVT.

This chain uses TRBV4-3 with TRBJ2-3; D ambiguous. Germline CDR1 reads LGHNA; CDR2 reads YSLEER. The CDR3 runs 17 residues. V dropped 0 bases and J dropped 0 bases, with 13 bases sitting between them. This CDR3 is CASSQDLRATSTDTQYF. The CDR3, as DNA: TGCGCCAGCAGCCAAGATCTACGGGCAACTAGCACAGATACGCAGTATTTT.

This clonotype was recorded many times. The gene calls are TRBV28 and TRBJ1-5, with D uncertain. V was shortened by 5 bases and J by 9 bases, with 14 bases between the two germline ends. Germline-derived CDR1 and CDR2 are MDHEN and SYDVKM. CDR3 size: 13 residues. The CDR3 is CASSPGVRMPQHF. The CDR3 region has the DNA TGTGCCAGCAGTCCGGGAGTCAGAATGCCCCAGCATTTT.

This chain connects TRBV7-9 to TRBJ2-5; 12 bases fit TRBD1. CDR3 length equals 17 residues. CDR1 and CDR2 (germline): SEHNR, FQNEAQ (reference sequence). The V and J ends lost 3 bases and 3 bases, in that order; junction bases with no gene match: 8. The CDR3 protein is CASSFVPGQGAKETQYF. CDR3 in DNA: TGTGCCAGCAGCTTTGTTCCGGGACAGGGGGCCAAAGAGACCCAGTACTTC.

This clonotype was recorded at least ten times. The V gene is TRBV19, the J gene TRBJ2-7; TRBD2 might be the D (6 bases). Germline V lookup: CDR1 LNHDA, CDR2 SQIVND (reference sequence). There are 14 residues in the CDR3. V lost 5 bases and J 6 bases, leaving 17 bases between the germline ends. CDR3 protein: CASSASGGGGEQYF. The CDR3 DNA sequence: TGTGCCAGTAGTGCCTCCGGGGGTGGTGGCGAGCAGTACTTC. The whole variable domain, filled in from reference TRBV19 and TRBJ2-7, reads DGGITQSPKYLFRKEGQNVTLSCEQNLNHDAMYWYRQDPGQGLRLIYYSQIVNDFQKGDIAEGYSVSREKKESFPLTVTSAQKNPTAFYLCASSASGGGGEQYFGPGTRLTVT.